The source of this T cell receptor beta chain is a study of blood T cell repertoires in COVID-19. The CDR3 loop spans 14 amino acids. Germline-derived CDR1 and CDR2 are SGHDT and YYEEEE. Trimming stripped 4 bases from V and 4 bases from J, with 14 bases between. In the authors' workflow: Quantification of nucleated cells was approximated via reference gene primer amplification. Some clones are missing from TCRdb's copy, which holds only in-frame ones; the method was immunoSEQ multiplex PCR. The DNA gave D and trimming, while V, J and clone size come from that table. The sample holds about 170,000 clones; roughly 86% are singletons and the top ten take around 3.5%.

The chain carries TRBV5-6 and TRBJ2-5; perhaps TRBD2 as D (5 bases). This TCR was recovered from a man between 65 and 85 years old with acute or convalescent COVID-19. Sequences were obtained from peripheral blood. The CDR3 spells CASSLRRGGETQYF. In nucleotides, the CDR3 is TGTGCCAGCAGCCTCCGCCGGGGTGGAGAGACCCAGTACTTC.